Detailed here is one TCR beta chain. One entry per CDR3 protein results from TCRdb running MiXCR on the 5' RACE reads. Seen here are a few hundred thousand distinct CDR3 sequences, 17% observed once, and the top ten hold about 18%. This sample was included in a study of T cells after yellow fever vaccination. The CDR3 extends over 18 amino acids. J gave up 7 bases and V 0 bases, and 15 bases lay outside the gene matches. From germline, CDR1 is MNHNS and CDR2 SASEGT. The sequence came from a man between 18 and 29 years old who received the YFV17D yellow fever vaccine. The chain carries TRBV6-1 and TRBJ1-5; TRBD1 aligns across 7 bases. The material was PBMCs, obtained 5 to 6 days after the first yellow fever vaccination. CDR3: CASSEAMLRGLNIQPQHF. The CDR3 nucleotides read TGTGCCAGCAGTGAAGCGATGCTGAGGGGGCTAAATATACAGCCCCAGCATTTT.